The 32 T cell receptor beta chains reported below all come from one sample, sequenced in a study of blood T cell repertoires in COVID-19. Profiled with immunoSEQ multiplex PCR; TCRdb holds only in-frame clones, not every one. The table includes more than 100,000 clones, 80% to 85% detected once. The sequenced sample consisted of peripheral blood. These receptors came from a man in his sixties with acute or convalescent COVID-19.

The chain couples TRBV18 to TRBJ2-7; TRBD2 matches at 8 bases. The V segment lost 1 base and the J segment 4 bases; nucleotides outside the gene matches: 12. Per germline, CDR1 KGHSH and CDR2 LQKENI. This CDR3 has 17 amino acids. The chain's CDR3 is CASSPRRTGAGGYEQYF. The CDR3, as DNA: TGTGCCAGCTCACCACGGAGGACCGGCGCGGGGGGTTACGAGCAGTACTTC.

This clone was detected only once. The chain couples TRBV5-1 to TRBJ1-1, with 10 positions matching TRBD1. Per germline, CDR1 SGHRS and CDR2 YFSETQ. The junction had 9 bases not matched to a gene; V was cut back by 4 bases and J by 3 bases. This CDR3 has 16 residues. In DNA, the CDR3 is TGCGCCAGCAGCGCGGGACCCGGACAGGGGGACACTGAAGCTTTCTTT. This gives the protein CASSAGPGQGDTEAFF.

The chain joins TRBV6-5 to TRBJ2-5; 11 bases fit TRBD2. V lost 2 bases, J lost 2 bases, and 4 bases stayed unmatched. The CDR3 contains 16 residues. CDR1 MNHEY and CDR2 SVGAGI come from the germline V gene. The CDR3 spells CASSYPGTSGQETQYF. CDR3 nucleotide sequence: TGTGCCAGCAGTTACCCGGGGACTAGCGGACAAGAGACCCAGTACTTC.

This clone appeared a single time. The chain joins TRBV6-5 to TRBJ1-4; the D gene is possibly TRBD1 (5 bases). The CDR3 runs to 15 residues. V was pared by 9 bases and J by 3 bases, with 17 bases between. Germline V gene data show CDR1 as MNHEY and CDR2 as SVGAGI. The chain's CDR3 is CARAGGGRANEKLFF. The CDR3 DNA reads TGTGCCAGGGCCGGGGGGGGTAGAGCTAATGAAAAACTGTTTTTT.

The rearrangement joins TRBV14 to TRBJ1-1; D might be TRBD1 (5 bases). Germline CDR1 and CDR2: SGHDN and FVKESK. V lost 0 bases and J lost 5, with 16 bases in between. The CDR3 is 16 amino acids. As DNA, the CDR3 is TGTGCCAGCAGCCAAGACAGGACCAGGGTGGGGACTGAAGCTTTCTTT. As protein: CASSQDRTRVGTEAFF.

J is TRBJ2-7 and V is TRBV5-1; TRBD2 is a possible D gene (6 bases). Per the germline V gene, CDR1 is SGHRS and CDR2 is YFSETQ. The V end lost 4 bases, the J end lost 8 bases, and 19 bases lay between the germline ends. This CDR3 is 14 amino acids long. CDR3 residues: CASSGGAQGRQQYF. The DNA for the CDR3 is TGCGCCAGCAGCGGAGGGGCCCAGGGACGCCAGCAGTACTTC. Full variable domain (outside the CDR3, taken from reference TRBV5-1 and TRBJ2-7): KAGVTQTPRYLIKTRGQQVTLSCSPISGHRSVSWYQQTPGQGLQFLFEYFSETQRNKGNFPGRFSGRQFSNSRSEMNVSTLELGDSALYLCASSGGAQGRQQYFGPGTRLTVT.

The chain's CDR3 is CASSQGAGTGELFF. The CDR3 DNA follows: TGTGCCAGCAGCCAAGGGGCGGGCACCGGGGAGCTGTTTTTT. The gene calls are TRBV4-2 and TRBJ2-2, with D maybe TRBD2 (5 bases). The CDR3 is made up of 14 amino acids. V dropped 1 base and J dropped 4 bases, with 7 bases sitting between them. Germline values: CDR1 LGHNA, CDR2 YNFKEQ.

The chain couples TRBV19 to TRBJ1-1, with a possible D match to TRBD1 (5 bases). This CDR3 is 14 amino acids long. V gave up 3 bases and J gave up 4 bases, with 12 bases separating them. The germline gives CDR1 LNHDA, CDR2 SQIVND (reference sequence). CDR3 region: CASSIGGGGTEAFF. CDR3 coding DNA: TGTGCCAGTAGTATCGGGGGAGGAGGCACTGAAGCTTTCTTT.

The chain uses TRBV19 and TRBJ2-7, with D perhaps matching TRBD2 (5 bases). There are 14 residues in the CDR3. V was trimmed by 3 bases and J by 1 base, leaving 10 bases between them. Per germline, CDR1 LNHDA and CDR2 SQIVND (reference sequence). The CDR3: CASSIVRGSYEQYF. CDR3 sequence (DNA): TGTGCCAGTAGTATTGTCCGGGGTTCCTACGAGCAGTACTTC.

The chain links TRBV11-2 to TRBJ1-1, with 9 bases lining up with TRBD1. The ends lost 4 bases at V and 7 bases at J; junction bases unmatched: 10. CDR3 length: 15 residues. Germline V lookup: CDR1 SGHAT, CDR2 FQNNGV. The CDR3 is CASSSLGDRANEAFF. CDR3 nucleotide sequence: TGTGCCAGCAGCTCTCTGGGGGACAGGGCCAATGAAGCTTTCTTT.

In nucleotides, the CDR3 is TGTGCCAGCAGCCAAGATCGGGTAGCGGGGGAGCTGTTTTTT. Translated: CASSQDRVAGELFF. The rearrangement links TRBV14 to TRBJ2-2; D perhaps matches TRBD2 (5 bases). Deletions cut 0 bases from V and 8 bases from J, with 10 bases between. The V gene's germline CDR1 is SGHDN and CDR2 FVKESK. The CDR3 has 14 amino acids.

This clone was observed a handful of times. CDR3 sequence: CSVEDSGGSYNEQFF. CDR3 bases: TGCAGCGTTGAAGATTCGGGGGGCTCCTACAATGAGCAGTTCTTC. This chain links TRBV29-1 with TRBJ2-1; 7 nucleotides match TRBD2. The CDR3 loop spans 15 amino acids. Germline V lookup: CDR1 SQVTM, CDR2 ANQGSEA. The trim removed 0 bases at V and 0 bases at J, leaving 2 bases unmatched.

The rearrangement uses TRBV4-1 and TRBJ1-5; no reliable D call. The CDR3 contains 16 residues. Trimming shortened V by 0 bases and J by 3 bases, and 12 bases separated the two germline ends. CDR1 is MGHRA, CDR2 YSYEKL, per germline. CDR3 bases: TGCGCCAGCAGCCAAGAACACACAGTTGTCAATCAGCCCCAGCATTTT. Translating it yields CASSQEHTVVNQPQHF.

The J gene is TRBJ1-2, the V gene TRBV14, with 7 bases that match TRBD1. Germline assignment: CDR1 SGHDN and CDR2 FVKESK. This CDR3 is 12 amino acids long. Trimming took 1 base from V and 8 from J; bases not matched to a gene: 1. DNA of the CDR3: TGTGCCAGCAGCCAAGTAGGGGGCGGCTACACCTTC. Translated: CASSQVGGGYTF.

V usage is TRBV19 and J usage is TRBJ1-2; 7 bases fit TRBD1. V lost 3 bases and J lost 5; bases outside the gene matches: 12. The CDR3 has 16 amino acids. Germline values: CDR1 LNHDA, CDR2 SQIVND (reference sequence). The CDR3 coding sequence is TGTGCCAGTAGTATCTCCCGGACAGGATACTATTATGGCTACACCTTC. Residues: CASSISRTGYYYGYTF.

The V call is TRBV9, the J call TRBJ1-5; 7 nucleotides agree with TRBD1. The junction had 8 bases not matched to a gene; V was cut back by 4 bases and J by 4 bases. The length of the CDR3 is 15 residues. CDR1 is SGDLS, CDR2 YYNGEE, per germline. The DNA of the CDR3 is TGTGCCAGCAGCATAACAGGGGAGGAAAATCAGCCCCAGCATTTT. Translated: CASSITGEENQPQHF.

This sequence joins TRBV24-1 and TRBJ2-7; no reliable D call. With 0 bases removed from V and 6 bases from J, the gap between germline ends came to 8 bases. Germline V CDR1 and CDR2: KGHDR, SFDVKD. The CDR3 spans 13 residues. CDR3 amino acids: CATSDLFRGEQYF. In DNA form, the CDR3 reads TGTGCCACCAGTGATTTGTTTCGAGGCGAGCAGTACTTC.

The genes are TRBV27 and TRBJ1-4; 7 bases agree with TRBD1. With 4 bases clipped from V and 12 bases from J, the junction kept 8 bases outside the gene matches. The CDR3 has 13 residues. Germline loops: CDR1 MNHEY, CDR2 SMNVEV (reference sequence). The CDR3 spells CASSYLQGRELFF. CDR3 sequence (DNA): TGTGCCAGCAGTTACCTACAGGGGCGGGAACTGTTTTTT.

This chain uses TRBV2 with TRBJ2-1; TRBD2 matches 15 bases. CDR1 is SNHLY, CDR2 FYNNEI, per germline. This CDR3 region has 20 residues. The V and J ends lost 5 bases and 0 bases, in that order; junction bases with no gene match: 11. The CDR3 loop reads CASSYRGLAGGESSYNEQFF. CDR3 sequence (DNA): TGTGCCAGCAGTTACAGAGGACTAGCGGGAGGGGAGAGCTCCTACAATGAGCAGTTCTTC.

The V gene is TRBV5-1, the J gene TRBJ1-1; 7 positions agree with TRBD1. Germline CDR1 reads SGHRS; CDR2 reads YFSETQ. Losses at the gene ends were 4 bases for V and 1 base for J; bases not matched to a gene: 4. This CDR3 region has 14 residues. This chain's CDR3 is CASSDRQGNTEAFF. The CDR3 coding sequence is TGCGCCAGCAGCGACAGACAGGGGAACACTGAAGCTTTCTTT.

This clone was detected only a few times. V gene TRBV5-4 combines with J gene TRBJ2-7; 7 bases agree with TRBD1. Trimming at V came to 4 bases and at J to 2 bases, leaving 9 bases not matched to a gene. The germline V gene has CDR1 SGHNT and CDR2 YYREEE (reference sequence). There are 15 residues in the CDR3. CDR3 loop: CASSHKGQPTYEQYF. CDR3 bases: TGTGCCAGCAGCCATAAGGGACAGCCGACCTACGAGCAGTACTTC. The full variable domain, with the rest looked up from reference TRBV5-4 and TRBJ2-7, is ETGVTQSPTHLIKTRGQQVTLRCSSQSGHNTVSWYQQALGQGPQFIFQYYREEENGRGNFPPRFSGLQFPNYSSELNVNALELDDSALYLCASSHKGQPTYEQYFGPGTRLTVT.

This chain connects TRBV28 to TRBJ2-3; 8 positions agree with TRBD2. The trim removed 1 base at V and 0 bases at J, leaving 3 bases unmatched. The CDR3 totals 16 residues. Germline-derived CDR1 and CDR2 are MDHEN and SYDVKM. The CDR3 spells CASSLSGGISTDTQYF. The CDR3 coding sequence is TGTGCCAGCAGTTTATCGGGGGGGATCAGCACAGATACGCAGTATTTT.

This sequence joins TRBV28 and TRBJ2-7; D is unclear. This CDR3 is built from 14 residues. V lost 2 bases and J 5 bases, leaving 13 bases between the germline ends. Looked up from germline, CDR1 is MDHEN and CDR2 is SYDVKM. In DNA form, the CDR3 reads TGTGCCAGCAGTTTAGGCCAGGATTACGACGAGCAGTACTTC. Translating gives CASSLGQDYDEQYF. Supplemented by reference TRBV28 and TRBJ2-7, the full variable domain reads DVKVTQSSRYLVKRTGEKVFLECVQDMDHENMFWYRQDPGLGLRLIYFSYDVKMKEKGDIPEGYSVSREKKERFSLILESASTNQTSMYLCASSLGQDYDEQYFGPGTRLTVT.

J is TRBJ2-1 and V is TRBV4-1; D is possibly TRBD1 (6 bases). CDR3 size: 17 residues. Trimming pared 0 bases from V and 5 bases from J, leaving 17 bases between. The germline V gene has CDR1 MGHRA and CDR2 YSYEKL. The CDR3 is CASSQDGGLPINNEQFF. As DNA, the CDR3 is TGCGCCAGCAGCCAAGATGGGGGCCTACCGATTAACAATGAGCAGTTCTTC.

This clone was recorded only once. Other DNA sequences within the sample encode an identical CDR3. The chain employs TRBV5-1 and TRBJ2-2; 7 bases match TRBD1. The CDR3 is 15 amino acids. J gave up 1 base and V 3 bases, and 3 bases lay outside the gene matches. The V gene's germline CDR1 is SGHRS and CDR2 YFSETQ. CDR3 amino acids: CASSSGTVNTGELFF. CDR3 coding DNA: TGCGCCAGCAGCTCCGGGACAGTGAACACCGGGGAGCTGTTTTTT.

This rearrangement joins TRBV4-2 to TRBJ1-3, with D tentatively TRBD1 (6 bases). There are 15 residues in the CDR3. V lost 4 bases and J 4 bases, leaving 14 bases between the germline ends. Germline V lookup: CDR1 LGHNA, CDR2 YNFKEQ. The CDR3 is CASSPLSGQGNTIYF. CDR3 nucleotide sequence: TGTGCCAGCAGCCCGTTATCGGGACAAGGAAACACCATATATTTT.

The CDR3 is CASTVQGGQETQYF. The CDR3 DNA follows: TGTGCCAGCACGGTACAGGGAGGGCAAGAGACCCAGTACTTC. This rearrangement joins TRBV5-4 to TRBJ2-5; possibly TRBD2 for D (7 bases). Trimming removed 6 bases at V and 2 bases at J, with 14 bases between. CDR3 length equals 14 residues. Germline lookup yields CDR1 SGHNT and CDR2 YYREEE (reference sequence). Complete variable domain (other parts from reference TRBV5-4 and TRBJ2-5): ETGVTQSPTHLIKTRGQQVTLRCSSQSGHNTVSWYQQALGQGPQFIFQYYREEENGRGNFPPRFSGLQFPNYSSELNVNALELDDSALYLCASTVQGGQETQYFGPGTRLLVL.

This chain joins TRBV5-1 and TRBJ2-5, with no clear D. The CDR3 extends over 13 amino acids. The V end was cut by 0 bases, the J end by 1 base, with 4 bases between. Germline values: CDR1 SGHRS, CDR2 YFSETQ. CDR3 loop: CASSLAVQETQYF. The CDR3 nucleotides are TGCGCCAGCAGCTTGGCGGTCCAAGAGACCCAGTACTTC.

This clone has more than one count but fewer than ten. The same CDR3 can be traced to other DNA sequences in this sample. This sequence joins TRBV27 and TRBJ1-5; D is unclear. Between the trimmed V and J ends, which lost 0 bases and 4 bases, there was a span of 7 bases. Germline V CDR1 and CDR2: MNHEY, SMNVEV (reference sequence). CDR3 length: 14 amino acids. CDR3 DNA: TGTGCCAGCAGTTTATCAAACAGAAATCAGCCCCAGCATTTT. Amino acids: CASSLSNRNQPQHF.

The chain combines TRBV5-6 with TRBJ2-7; 7 nucleotides line up with TRBD2. This CDR3 spans 14 amino acids. The ends lost 6 bases at V and 4 bases at J; junction bases unmatched: 10. Germline values: CDR1 SGHDT, CDR2 YYEEEE. Written as DNA, the CDR3 is TGTGCCAGCAAAATTCGACTAGCATCGTACGAGCAGTACTTC. It is translated as CASKIRLASYEQYF.

This rearrangement joins TRBV6-5 to TRBJ2-2; 7 positions match TRBD2. The CDR3 is 14 amino acids. Unmatched junction bases numbered 10, after V lost 10 bases and J lost 5 bases. Germline V lookup: CDR1 MNHEY, CDR2 SVGAGI. CDR3 in amino acids: CATSVGGGTGELFF. CDR3 nucleotide sequence: TGTGCCACCTCGGTGGGGGGAGGGACCGGGGAGCTGTTTTTT.

This clone was recorded a few times. The rearrangement links TRBV18 to TRBJ2-1; 11 bases match TRBD2. CDR3 length equals 16 residues. Germline V gene sequence: CDR1 KGHSH, CDR2 LQKENI. Unmatched junction bases numbered 9, after V lost 6 bases and J lost 5 bases. CDR3 DNA sequence: TGTGCCAGCTCGTCGAACTTGGGACTAGCGGACAATGAGCAGTTCTTC. Its protein is CASSSNLGLADNEQFF. Filled out from reference TRBV18 and TRBJ2-1, the complete variable domain reads NAGVMQNPRHLVRRRGQEARLRCSPMKGHSHVYWYRQLPEEGLKFMVYLQKENIIDESGMPKERFSAEFPKEGPSILRIQQVVRGDSAAYFCASSSNLGLADNEQFFGPGTRLTVL.